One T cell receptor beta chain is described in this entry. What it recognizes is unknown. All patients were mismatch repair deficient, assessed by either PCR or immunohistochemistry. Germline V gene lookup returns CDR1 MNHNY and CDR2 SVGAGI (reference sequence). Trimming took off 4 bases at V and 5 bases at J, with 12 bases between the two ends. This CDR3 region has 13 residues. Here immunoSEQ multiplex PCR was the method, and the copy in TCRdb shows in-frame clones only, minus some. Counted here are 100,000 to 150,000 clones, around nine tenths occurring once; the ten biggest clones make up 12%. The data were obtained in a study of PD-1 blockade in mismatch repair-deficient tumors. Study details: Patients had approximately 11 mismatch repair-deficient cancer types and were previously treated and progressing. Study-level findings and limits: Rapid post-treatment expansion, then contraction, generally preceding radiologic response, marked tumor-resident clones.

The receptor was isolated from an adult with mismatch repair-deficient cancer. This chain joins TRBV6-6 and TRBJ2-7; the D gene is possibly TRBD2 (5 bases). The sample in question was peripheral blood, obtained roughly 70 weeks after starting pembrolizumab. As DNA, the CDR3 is TGTGCCAGCAGTTTAGAGGGATCGGACGAGCAGTACTTC. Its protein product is CASSLEGSDEQYF.